The 14 T cell receptor beta chains below were found in one sample sequenced in a study of shared clonotypes between healthy human individuals. CD45RO-negative cells were positively selected for CCR7, leaving out terminally differentiated effector memory CD45RA+ cells. Some clones are missing from TCRdb's copy, which holds only in-frame ones; the method was immunoSEQ multiplex PCR. In the table there are hundreds of thousands of clones, about 92% of which are singletons. Material: naive CD8+ T cells sorted from blood. Receptors originate from a young man in good health.

The chain has TRBV16 and TRBJ1-1; D might be TRBD1 (5 bases). CDR1 is KGHSY, CDR2 FQNENV, per germline. The V gene lost 4 bases and the J gene lost 5 bases, with 11 bases spanning the gap. This CDR3 is 13 amino acids long. The CDR3, as DNA: TGTGCCAGCAGCCCCATGGCAGGGACTGAAGCTTTCTTT. Translation: CASSPMAGTEAFF.

This clone was counted between two and nine times. The J gene is TRBJ1-1, the V gene TRBV10-3; D is ambiguous. Germline CDR1 is ENHRY and CDR2 is SYGVKD. The CDR3 contains 11 residues. V lost 3 bases and J 8 bases, leaving 7 bases between the germline ends. CDR3 DNA: TGTGCCATCAGTGACGGCCCCGAAGCTTTCTTT. It specifies CAISDGPEAFF.

The rearrangement links TRBV9 to TRBJ1-2; 7 bases match TRBD1. Per germline, CDR1 SGDLS and CDR2 YYNGEE. The CDR3 contains 11 residues. With V trimmed by 4 bases and J by 14 bases, 8 bases remained unmatched. The CDR3 coding sequence is TGTGCCAGCAGCTCCCGGACAGGTCCGACCTTC. Amino acid sequence: CASSSRTGPTF.

This chain joins TRBV9 and TRBJ2-1, with 12 bases matching TRBD2. Germline-derived CDR1 and CDR2 are SGDLS and YYNGEE. Losses at the gene ends were 4 bases for V and 7 bases for J; bases not matched to a gene: 6. This CDR3 spans 15 amino acids. CDR3 in DNA: TGTGCCAGCAGCCTAGCGGGAGGGCCTGCAAATGAGCAGTTCTTC. It specifies CASSLAGGPANEQFF. Complete variable domain (other parts from reference TRBV9 and TRBJ2-1): DSGVTQTPKHLITATGQRVTLRCSPRSGDLSVYWYQQSLDQGLQFLIQYYNGEERAKGNILERFSAQQFPDLHSELNLSSLELGDSALYFCASSLAGGPANEQFFGPGTRLTVL.

This sequence joins TRBV29-1 and TRBJ2-7, with 7 bases fitting TRBD2. CDR1 is SQVTM and CDR2 is ANQGSEA in the germline V gene. There are 15 residues in the CDR3. Trimming cost V 0 bases and J 1 base; bases outside gene matches: 6. CDR3: CSVEDGGERSYEQYF. The CDR3 bases are TGCAGCGTTGAAGATGGGGGGGAAAGATCCTACGAGCAGTACTTC.

The chain couples TRBV7-9 to TRBJ2-5, with a tentative D call TRBD2 (6 bases). Deletions cut 4 bases from V and 2 bases from J, with 14 bases between. The CDR3 loop spans 15 amino acids. Germline CDR1 SEHNR, CDR2 FQNEAQ (reference sequence). The CDR3 DNA is TGTGCCAGCAGCTCCGACGGGACTCAACAAGAGACCCAGTACTTC. Protein sequence: CASSSDGTQQETQYF.

V gene TRBV4-1 combines with J gene TRBJ1-4; D may be TRBD1 (6 bases). V was pared by 4 bases and J by 7 bases, with 13 bases between. Germline values: CDR1 MGHRA, CDR2 YSYEKL. The CDR3 spans 14 residues. The CDR3 reads CASSRGGRAEKLFF. For the CDR3, the DNA is TGCGCCAGCAGCCGGGGGGGCAGGGCTGAAAAACTGTTTTTT.

This clone showed up just once. The chain combines TRBV7-9 with TRBJ2-5; D call uncertain. CDR1 SEHNR and CDR2 FQNEAQ come from the germline V gene (reference sequence). CDR3 length equals 16 residues. V dropped 2 bases and J dropped 4 bases, with 17 bases sitting between them. The CDR3 DNA reads TGTGCCAGCAGCTTATCCCCCCATGGGCTTGGAGAGACCCAGTACTTC. The encoded protein is CASSLSPHGLGETQYF. The entire variable domain, with the rest obtained from reference TRBV7-9 and TRBJ2-5, is as follows: DTGVSQNPRHKITKRGQNVTFRCDPISEHNRLYWYRQTLGQGPEFLTYFQNEAQLEKSRLLSDRFSAERPKGSFSTLEIQRTEQGDSAMYLCASSLSPHGLGETQYFGPGTRLLVL.

As regards this clone: Additional DNA sequences in this sample encode the identical CDR3. The chain combines TRBV6-1 with TRBJ2-3; 7 bases are shared with TRBD1. Germline values: CDR1 MNHNS, CDR2 SASEGT. V lost 5 bases and J lost 0; bases outside the gene matches: 5. The CDR3 is 15 residues long. CDR3 in DNA: TGTGCCAGCAGTTTACCGGGACAGAGCACAGATACGCAGTATTTT. This gives the protein CASSLPGQSTDTQYF.

The rearrangement joins TRBV10-3 to TRBJ2-1; a weak D match, TRBD1 (5 bases). Deletions cut 0 bases from V and 9 bases from J, with 18 bases between. Germline loops: CDR1 ENHRY, CDR2 SYGVKD. The CDR3 is 16 residues long. Here the CDR3 reads CAISESKPPLGAEQFF. CDR3 nucleotide sequence: TGTGCCATCAGTGAGTCAAAACCTCCTCTTGGGGCTGAGCAGTTCTTC.

The chain recombines TRBV6-6 with TRBJ2-7; D assignment may be TRBD1 or TRBD2 (5 bases each). Trimming removed 2 bases from V and 5 bases from J, with 13 bases in between. Germline V gene lookup returns CDR1 MNHNY and CDR2 SVGAGI (reference sequence). This CDR3 region has 14 residues. The DNA for the CDR3 is TGTGCCAGCAGTTACCCCGGGACCTATGACGAGCAGTACTTC. This gives the protein CASSYPGTYDEQYF.

This clone has just a few counts. The chain has TRBV7-9 and TRBJ2-5; 13 bases are a match to TRBD2. CDR3 length equals 15 residues. After removal of 6 bases from V and 5 bases from J, the junction contained 6 bases not matched to a gene. Germline CDR1 and CDR2: SEHNR and FQNEAQ (reference sequence). CDR3: CASSGLAGDVETQYF. The CDR3 nucleotides read TGTGCCAGCAGTGGACTAGCGGGAGATGTGGAGACCCAGTACTTC. The whole variable domain, filled in from reference TRBV7-9 and TRBJ2-5, reads DTGVSQNPRHKITKRGQNVTFRCDPISEHNRLYWYRQTLGQGPEFLTYFQNEAQLEKSRLLSDRFSAERPKGSFSTLEIQRTEQGDSAMYLCASSGLAGDVETQYFGPGTRLLVL.

This chain links TRBV7-6 with TRBJ2-2; 8 nucleotides line up with TRBD1. Per the germline V gene, CDR1 is SGHVS and CDR2 is FNYEAQ. The V gene end was trimmed by 5 bases and the J gene end by 4 bases; junction bases not matched to a gene: 12. The CDR3 has 17 amino acids. CDR3 residues: CASSPRSGTGFTGELFF. CDR3 coding DNA: TGTGCCAGCAGCCCCCGGTCCGGGACAGGCTTCACCGGGGAGCTGTTTTTT.

V and J are TRBV7-9 and TRBJ2-7; TRBD1 matches at 9 bases. CDR3 length: 16 amino acids. The germline CDR1 and CDR2 sequences are SEHNR and FQNEAQ (reference sequence). V trimming: 5 bases; J trimming: 1 base; junction bases outside the gene matches: 9. The CDR3 DNA sequence: TGTGCCAGCAGCCCGCCGCCGGGACAGGGATCCTACGAGCAGTACTTC. Translating gives CASSPPPGQGSYEQYF.